This TCR beta chain was retrieved from a study of blood T cell repertoires in COVID-19. Study summary: Collection of acute and convalescent COVID-19 samples took place in the United States, Italy and Spain.

Method: immunoSEQ multiplex PCR; TCRdb's copy keeps in-frame clones and lacks some. This sample carries some 150,000 clones, less than 85% of them seen once, and the ten largest clones take over 7.5%. V was clipped by 4 bases and J by 6 bases; unmatched bases: 11. Germline V gene sequence: CDR1 SGHTA, CDR2 FQGNSA. The CDR3 sequence is 16 residues long. The material sequenced was peripheral blood. The receptor was isolated from a woman older than 75 in a cohort sampled during active or convalescent COVID-19. This chain joins TRBV7-2 and TRBJ2-2; 7 positions agree with TRBD2. CDR3: CASSYLGLGLAGELFF. As DNA, the CDR3 is TGTGCCAGCAGCTACCTTGGACTAGGACTGGCCGGGGAGCTGTTTTTT.